The 27 T cell receptor beta chains below all came from one sample that was sequenced in a study of a mutant IDH1 vaccine in newly diagnosed glioma. Produced via immunoSEQ multiplex PCR; TCRdb's table is partial and in-frame only. The sample shows approximately 32,000 clones, roughly three fifths of them seen only once. The antigens of these receptors remain unknown. Specified time point: week 5, during vaccination. Alongside topical imiquimod, each dose of vaccine comprised 300 ug of mutant IDH1 20-mer peptide. Here the sequenced sample was PBMCs, taken from a glioma patient whose treatment included an IDH1 peptide vaccine. These receptors originate from a woman in her late teens or twenties with glioma.

The J gene is TRBJ1-1, the V gene TRBV29-1, with D uncertain. The V end lost 6 bases, the J end lost 1 base, and 9 bases lay between the germline ends. The germline V gene encodes CDR1 SQVTM and CDR2 ANQGSEA. CDR3 length equals 12 residues. The CDR3 loop is CSVGSGNTEAFF. The CDR3, as DNA: TGCAGCGTCGGCAGTGGGAACACTGAAGCTTTCTTT.

The V call is TRBV19, the J call TRBJ1-2; 7 bases agree with TRBD1. The CDR3 totals 13 residues. With 6 bases clipped from V and 2 bases from J, the junction kept 3 bases outside the gene matches. Germline CDR1 LNHDA, CDR2 SQIVND (reference sequence). CDR3: CASSTQGNYGYTF. DNA for the CDR3: TGTGCCAGTAGCACACAGGGGAACTATGGCTACACCTTC.

This clone has just a few counts. The gene calls are TRBV18 and TRBJ2-7; 10 bases align to TRBD1. Germline values: CDR1 KGHSH, CDR2 LQKENI. The length of the CDR3 is 15 residues. V shed 2 bases, J shed 2 bases, and the junction held 3 bases outside the gene matches. The CDR3 is CASSPGTGVTYEQYF. The CDR3 DNA reads TGTGCCAGCTCACCAGGGACAGGGGTCACCTACGAGCAGTACTTC.

V gene TRBV6-5 combines with J gene TRBJ2-1; unclear D gene. Per the germline V gene, CDR1 is MNHEY and CDR2 is SVGAGI. The CDR3 is made up of 13 amino acids. With 8 bases removed from V and 7 bases from J, the gap between germline ends came to 15 bases. The CDR3 region is CASGLSYRNEQFF. CDR3 nucleotides: TGTGCCAGCGGTTTGTCTTATCGAAATGAGCAGTTCTTC.

The V and J genes are TRBV7-9 and TRBJ1-1; 10 bases are shared with TRBD1. The germline V gene has CDR1 SEHNR and CDR2 FQNEAQ (reference sequence). The trim removed 4 bases at V and 4 bases at J, leaving 6 bases unmatched. The CDR3 is 15 residues long. The CDR3 region has the DNA TGTGCCAGCAGCTATGGACAGGGGGACGGCACTGAAGCTTTCTTT. It encodes CASSYGQGDGTEAFF.

This clone was seen only a few times. The chain is built from TRBV9 and TRBJ1-1; D is perhaps TRBD1 (6 bases). CDR1 is SGDLS and CDR2 is YYNGEE in the germline V gene. V gave up 4 bases and J gave up 1 base, with 17 bases separating them. There are 16 residues in the CDR3. CDR3 in amino acids: CASSPHGGRGNTEAFF. DNA for the CDR3: TGTGCCAGCAGCCCCCATGGGGGCAGGGGGAACACTGAAGCTTTCTTT. Full variable domain (remainder filled in from reference TRBV9 and TRBJ1-1): DSGVTQTPKHLITATGQRVTLRCSPRSGDLSVYWYQQSLDQGLQFLIQYYNGEERAKGNILERFSAQQFPDLHSELNLSSLELGDSALYFCASSPHGGRGNTEAFFGQGTRLTVV.

The V gene is TRBV6-5, the J gene TRBJ1-1, with D maybe TRBD1 (6 bases). The CDR3 is 11 residues long. Per the germline V gene, CDR1 is MNHEY and CDR2 is SVGAGI. Trimming stripped 6 bases from V and 9 bases from J, with 11 bases between. CDR3 sequence: CASRRTEKAFF. CDR3 nucleotide sequence: TGTGCCAGCAGAAGGACAGAAAAAGCTTTCTTT.

The chain joins TRBV18 to TRBJ2-3, with 13 bases identical to TRBD2. V was pared by 6 bases and J by 6 bases, with 3 bases of the junction left unmatched. Germline loops: CDR1 KGHSH, CDR2 LQKENI. The CDR3 runs 14 residues. The DNA of the CDR3 is TGTGCCAGCTCGGGACTAGCGGGGAGCGATACGCAGTATTTT. This codes for CASSGLAGSDTQYF. The variable domain in full, completed from reference TRBV18 and TRBJ2-3, reads NAGVMQNPRHLVRRRGQEARLRCSPMKGHSHVYWYRQLPEEGLKFMVYLQKENIIDESGMPKERFSAEFPKEGPSILRIQQVVRGDSAAYFCASSGLAGSDTQYFGPGTRLTVL.

CDR3 in amino acids: CASSLLPRAAGTEAFF. DNA for the CDR3: TGTGCCAGCAGCTTGCTTCCACGCGCTGCCGGCACTGAAGCTTTCTTT. The gene calls are TRBV5-6 and TRBJ1-1, with no clear D. The ends were cut back, 1 base at V and 4 bases at J, with 17 bases in the middle. The CDR3 is 16 amino acids. Germline CDR1 is SGHDT and CDR2 is YYEEEE.

V is TRBV19 and J is TRBJ2-3; TRBD2 is a possible D gene (5 bases). The ends were cut back, 2 bases at V and 2 bases at J, with 11 bases in the middle. The CDR3 has 15 residues. Germline CDR1 reads LNHDA; CDR2 reads SQIVND (reference sequence). The CDR3 DNA follows: TGTGCCAGTAGTATACGTGGGAGCCTCACAGATACGCAGTATTTT. Translation: CASSIRGSLTDTQYF.

The V gene is TRBV19, the J gene TRBJ1-2; 10 bases line up with TRBD1. Trimming took 6 bases from V and 5 from J; bases not matched to a gene: 18. CDR1 is LNHDA and CDR2 is SQIVND in the germline V gene (reference sequence). The CDR3 is made up of 18 amino acids. The CDR3 DNA is TGTGCCAGTAGCAGACTTCCGGGACAGGGGACTCTTCGGTATGGCTACACCTTC. It codes for CASSRLPGQGTLRYGYTF.

The chain recombines TRBV5-4 with TRBJ2-5, with D tentatively TRBD2 (6 bases). Germline V lookup: CDR1 SGHNT, CDR2 YYREEE (reference sequence). The CDR3 has 16 amino acids. Trimming took 1 base from V and 5 from J, leaving 18 bases between them. The CDR3 nucleotides read TGTGCCAGCAGCTTGAGTCTTGGGGGGAACGGGGAGACCCAGTACTTC. This sequence encodes CASSLSLGGNGETQYF.

The gene calls are TRBV19 and TRBJ2-6; D ambiguous. The germline V and J ends were trimmed by 5 bases and 1 base, with 12 bases remaining between them. This CDR3 contains 16 residues. Per the germline V gene, CDR1 is LNHDA and CDR2 is SQIVND (reference sequence). The CDR3 DNA is TGTGCCAGTAGTCTGGAGAGAGGTTCTGGGGCCAACGTCCTGACTTTC. Residues: CASSLERGSGANVLTF.

This clone was recorded a few times. The chain joins TRBV4-2 to TRBJ1-1; D uncertain. V lost 2 bases, J lost 3 bases, and 13 bases lay in between. CDR1 LGHNA and CDR2 YNFKEQ come from the germline V gene. The CDR3 spans 15 residues. In DNA form, the CDR3 reads TGTGCCAGCAGCCAACTATCCGGTGCAGACACTGAAGCTTTCTTT. Its protein product is CASSQLSGADTEAFF.

This clone was seen a handful of times. The chain uses TRBV6-5 and TRBJ1-4; D is undetermined. The V and J ends lost 6 bases and 4 bases respectively, with 12 bases between them. The CDR3 is made up of 14 amino acids. Germline V gene lookup returns CDR1 MNHEY and CDR2 SVGAGI. CDR3 bases: TGTGCCAGCAGAAAGGGAGGGTTTAATGAAAAACTGTTTTTT. Translating it yields CASRKGGFNEKLFF.

Comments on this clone: This sample includes further DNA sequences coding for the same CDR3. V usage is TRBV20-1 and J usage is TRBJ1-4, with unresolved D. Germline V CDR1 and CDR2: DFQATT, SNEGSKA (reference sequence). Deletions cut 3 bases from V and 7 bases from J, with 3 bases between. The CDR3 loop spans 10 amino acids. This CDR3 reads CSASGEKLFF. As DNA, the CDR3 is TGCAGTGCTAGCGGTGAAAAACTGTTTTTT.

This clone has more than one count but fewer than ten. This chain uses TRBV6-4 with TRBJ2-1; 11 bases line up with TRBD2. With 0 bases clipped from V and 8 bases from J, the junction kept 3 bases outside the gene matches. The CDR3 covers 15 residues. The germline V gene encodes CDR1 MRHNA and CDR2 SNTAGT. CDR3 nucleotide sequence: TGTGCCAGCAGTGACTCTAGCGGGGGGGCGCATGAGCAGTTCTTC. Protein sequence: CASSDSSGGAHEQFF.

There are a few counts of this clone. V usage is TRBV27 and J usage is TRBJ1-1, with 8 bases identical to TRBD1. The germline gives CDR1 MNHEY, CDR2 SMNVEV (reference sequence). The V and J ends lost 5 bases and 1 base, in that order; junction bases with no gene match: 6. This CDR3 contains 15 residues. CDR3 nucleotide sequence: TGTGCCAGCAGTCCACCGGACAGGGAGAACACTGAAGCTTTCTTT. Translated, it gives CASSPPDRENTEAFF.

The chain employs TRBV4-3 and TRBJ1-3; D is perhaps TRBD1 (5 bases). CDR3 size: 15 residues. Germline-derived CDR1 and CDR2 are LGHNA and YSLEER. Between the trimmed V and J ends, which lost 0 bases and 2 bases, there was a span of 8 bases. CDR3 in amino acids: CASSQDRAAGNTIYF. CDR3 sequence (DNA): TGCGCCAGCAGCCAAGACAGGGCCGCTGGAAACACCATATATTTT.

The chain links TRBV7-9 to TRBJ1-6; D might be TRBD1 (5 bases). Between the trimmed V and J ends, which lost 8 bases and 10 bases, there was a span of 21 bases. Germline V gene sequence: CDR1 SEHNR, CDR2 FQNEAQ (reference sequence). This CDR3 is 15 amino acids long. CDR3 DNA sequence: TGTGCCAGCCAAACGGGTCTTACCTCAGGGTCACCCCTCCACTTT. Amino acids: CASQTGLTSGSPLHF.

The rearrangement joins TRBV7-6 to TRBJ2-5; 12 positions agree with TRBD2. The CDR3 totals 15 residues. Germline-derived CDR1 and CDR2 are SGHVS and FNYEAQ. The junction had 3 bases not matched to a gene; V was cut back by 5 bases and J by 2 bases. CDR3 loop: CASSLGTSGQETQYF. The CDR3 bases are TGTGCCAGCAGCCTTGGGACTAGCGGGCAAGAGACCCAGTACTTC.

This sequence joins TRBV7-2 and TRBJ2-3, with 7 bases lining up with TRBD2. V lost 2 bases to trimming and J lost 1 base; unmatched junction nucleotides: 9. Looked up from germline, CDR1 is SGHTA and CDR2 is FQGNSA. CDR3 size: 17 residues. CDR3 sequence reads: CASSLRPGLAGTDTQYF. The DNA of the CDR3 is TGTGCCAGCAGCTTACGTCCTGGGCTAGCGGGCACAGATACGCAGTATTTT.

The chain has TRBV11-2 and TRBJ2-7; no clear D gene. CDR1 SGHAT and CDR2 FQNNGV come from the germline V gene. Trimming removed 1 base from V and 6 bases from J, with 13 bases in between. The CDR3 runs 14 residues. The DNA for the CDR3 is TGTGCCAGCAGCTTAGGGTCGACATTGGGCGAGCAGTACTTC. Amino acids: CASSLGSTLGEQYF. The whole variable domain, remainder taken from reference TRBV11-2 and TRBJ2-7, is EAGVAQSPRYKIIEKRQSVAFWCNPISGHATLYWYQQILGQGPKLLIQFQNNGVVDDSQLPKDRFSAERLKGVDSTLKIQPAKLEDSAVYLCASSLGSTLGEQYFGPGTRLTVT.

The chain carries TRBV7-6 and TRBJ2-1, with TRBD2 identical over 8 bases. Germline lookup yields CDR1 SGHVS and CDR2 FNYEAQ. This CDR3 has 16 residues. The V and J ends lost 6 bases and 4 bases, in that order; junction bases with no gene match: 11. CDR3 amino acids: CASSPAGTRGYNEQFF. CDR3 nucleotide sequence: TGTGCCAGCAGTCCCGCCGGGACTAGGGGGTACAATGAGCAGTTCTTC. The full variable domain, its missing parts supplied by reference TRBV7-6 and TRBJ2-1, is GAGVSQSPRYKVTKRGQDVALRCDPISGHVSLYWYRQALGQGPEFLTYFNYEAQQDKSGLPNDRFSAERPEGSISTLTIQRTEQRDSAMYRCASSPAGTRGYNEQFFGPGTRLTVL.

The V call is TRBV4-2, the J call TRBJ2-1; 9 positions match TRBD2. V was clipped by 3 bases and J by 5 bases; unmatched bases: 5. Germline assignment: CDR1 LGHNA and CDR2 YNFKEQ. This CDR3 is built from 15 residues. The CDR3 region has the DNA TGTGCCAGCAGCCACTTGGCTAGCGGGGACAATGAGCAGTTCTTC. Translated, it gives CASSHLASGDNEQFF.

This clone has just a few counts. The chain has TRBV2 and TRBJ2-5, with 10 positions matching TRBD1. The length of the CDR3 is 14 residues. J was trimmed by 2 bases and V by 7 bases; bases with no gene match: 4. Germline-derived CDR1 and CDR2 are SNHLY and FYNNEI. CDR3 loop: CASTGQGGQETQYF. DNA of the CDR3: TGTGCCAGCACCGGACAGGGGGGACAAGAGACCCAGTACTTC.

This chain uses TRBV5-1 with TRBJ2-5, with 9 bases aligning to TRBD2. The CDR3 totals 21 residues. The V and J ends lost 0 bases and 1 base, in that order; junction bases with no gene match: 19. Per germline, CDR1 SGHRS and CDR2 YFSETQ. CDR3: CASSLAFSPGLAVRLQETQYF. CDR3 DNA: TGCGCCAGCAGCTTGGCCTTTTCCCCGGGACTAGCAGTGAGACTCCAAGAGACCCAGTACTTC.